The 4 T cell receptor beta chains below come from one sample, sequenced in a study of regulatory T cells in long-lasting Graves disease. Time point denoted: newly diagnosed GD, antithyroid drugs for less than 3 months. Scientists built the TCR library using RNA that was extracted from PBMCs. Arm-PCR of CDR3 regions and iRepertoire HTBI primers were used to build TCR beta libraries. TCRdb fed the multiplex PCR reads into MiXCR, producing one record per CDR3 protein. The table shows 680,000 or so distinct CDR3 sequences, with roughly 15% occurring only once. In addition, the sample was reused for a study of T cells in Graves' hyperthyroidism and ophthalmopathy.

The sample here was peripheral blood mononuclear cells (PBMCs), taken at new diagnosis, from a patient treated with antithyroid drugs. Receptors were obtained from a woman aged 25 to 45 with Graves disease.

The chain has TRBV4-2 and TRBJ2-5; D is perhaps TRBD1 (6 bases). This CDR3 comprises 15 residues. The germline V gene encodes CDR1 LGHNA and CDR2 YNFKEQ. Trimming took off 0 bases at V and 5 bases at J, with 13 bases between the two ends. The CDR3 loop reads CASSQEGGRGETQYF. The CDR3 coding sequence is TGTGCCAGCAGCCAAGAAGGGGGAAGGGGGGAGACCCAGTACTTC.

This clonotype was recorded many times. The chain has TRBV7-9 and TRBJ2-1; 7 nucleotides match TRBD1. Germline V gene data show CDR1 as SEHNR and CDR2 as FQNEAQ (reference sequence). There are 17 residues in the CDR3. The V gene end was trimmed by 2 bases and the J gene end by 2 bases; junction bases not matched to a gene: 9. The CDR3, as DNA: TGTGCCAGCAGCTTATCCATCGGGACAGCCCCCTACAATGAGCAGTTCTTC. It yields the protein CASSLSIGTAPYNEQFF.

This clonotype was counted many times. The chain carries TRBV6-1 and TRBJ2-1, with D unresolved. There are 13 residues in the CDR3. The germline V gene encodes CDR1 MNHNS and CDR2 SASEGT. The V end lost 8 bases, the J end lost 6 bases, and 14 bases lay between the germline ends. The DNA for the CDR3 is TGTGCCAGCGCACCCCAGCCCTCCAATGAGCAGTTCTTC. This codes for CASAPQPSNEQFF.

This clonotype was seen more than once but under ten times. The chain employs TRBV4-1 and TRBJ2-3; D is ambiguous. The CDR3 covers 15 residues. Per germline, CDR1 MGHRA and CDR2 YSYEKL. Trimming removed 0 bases at V and 0 bases at J, with 7 bases between. CDR3 in DNA: TGCGCCAGCAGCCAAGACAGAACTAGCACAGATACGCAGTATTTT. This gives the protein CASSQDRTSTDTQYF.